This T cell receptor beta chain was identified during a study of T cell responses to AZD1222 COVID-19 vaccine. Measured with immunoSEQ multiplex PCR; TCRdb has only the in-frame clones, and not every one. The sample has about 56,000 clones, 65% to 90% seen once. The ends were cut back, 0 bases at V and 4 bases at J, with 15 bases in the middle. Germline V gene data show CDR1 as ENHRY and CDR2 as SYGVKD. This CDR3 is built from 16 residues. The chain recombines TRBV10-3 with TRBJ2-5, with a possible D match to TRBD1 (6 bases). This sequence was found in an adult who received the AZD1222 COVID-19 vaccine. Material: peripheral blood, obtained 28 days after the second AZD1222 dose. The CDR3 loop is CAISESQTGRRETQYF. The CDR3 DNA sequence: TGTGCCATCAGTGAGTCGCAGACAGGCCGCCGAGAGACCCAGTACTTC.